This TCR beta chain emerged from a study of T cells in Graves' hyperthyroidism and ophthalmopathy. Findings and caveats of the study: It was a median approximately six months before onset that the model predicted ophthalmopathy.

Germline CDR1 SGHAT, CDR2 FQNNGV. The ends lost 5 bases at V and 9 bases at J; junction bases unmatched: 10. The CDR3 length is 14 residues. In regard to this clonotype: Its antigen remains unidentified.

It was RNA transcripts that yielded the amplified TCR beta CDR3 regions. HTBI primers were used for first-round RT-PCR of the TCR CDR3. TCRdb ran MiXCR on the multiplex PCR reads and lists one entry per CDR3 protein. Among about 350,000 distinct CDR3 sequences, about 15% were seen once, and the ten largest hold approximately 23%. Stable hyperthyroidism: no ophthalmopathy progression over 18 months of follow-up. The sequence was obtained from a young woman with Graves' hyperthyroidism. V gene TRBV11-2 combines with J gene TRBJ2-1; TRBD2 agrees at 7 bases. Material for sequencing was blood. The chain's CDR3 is CASSPSGKVREQFF. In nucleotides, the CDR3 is TGTGCCAGCAGCCCTAGCGGAAAGGTGCGTGAGCAGTTCTTC.